Presented here are 9 T cell receptor beta chains from one specimen sequenced in a study of T-cell memory formation after mild COVID-19. TCRdb re-derived calls from the 5' RACE reads in MiXCR, one entry per CDR3 protein. The table lists under 650,000 distinct CDR3 sequences, roughly 18% of them singletons. Material: PBMCs or a T cell subset sorted from them (not recorded which). All receptors derive from an adult woman who had mild COVID-19 (a few samples of this study predate the infection). Cell type and time point are not known.

This clonotype showed up just a few times. The genes are TRBV6-1 and TRBJ1-3; D uncertain. V lost 6 bases and J lost 8, with 8 bases in between. The CDR3 consists of 11 residues. Germline CDR1 MNHNS, CDR2 SASEGT. CDR3 in DNA: TGTGCCAGCAGGGTCGGGGACACCATATATTTT. Its translation is CASRVGDTIYF.

This clonotype was seen more than once but under ten times. This chain connects TRBV29-1 to TRBJ2-7; TRBD2 is a possible D gene (6 bases). The CDR3 loop spans 14 amino acids. Germline CDR1 is SQVTM and CDR2 is ANQGSEA. V lost 1 base and J 3 bases, leaving 13 bases between the germline ends. The CDR3 protein is CSVEGRDYLYEQYF. For the CDR3, the DNA is TGCAGCGTTGAAGGGCGGGATTATCTCTACGAGCAGTACTTC.

This clonotype has at least ten counts. J is TRBJ1-1 and V is TRBV4-2; D remains ambiguous. Trimming stripped 3 bases from V and 0 bases from J, with 8 bases between. The CDR3 is 14 amino acids. CDR1 is LGHNA and CDR2 is YNFKEQ in the germline V gene. The chain's CDR3 is CASSQGTVNTEAFF. CDR3 nucleotides: TGTGCCAGCAGCCAGGGCACGGTGAACACTGAAGCTTTCTTT.

This clonotype came up a few times. The chain employs TRBV3-1 and TRBJ2-6, with D tentatively TRBD1 or TRBD2 (6 bases each). CDR1 and CDR2 from the germline V gene are LGHDT and YNNKEL (reference sequence). V lost 5 bases, J lost 8 bases, and 13 bases lay in between. The CDR3 extends over 14 amino acids. The CDR3 protein is CASSNGRGPNVLTF. DNA for the CDR3: TGTGCCAGCAGCAATGGTCGGGGGCCCAACGTCCTGACTTTC.

The V call is TRBV20-1, the J call TRBJ2-1; possible D gene TRBD1, 6 bases. Trimming took off 6 bases at V and 3 bases at J, with 15 bases between the two ends. The CDR3 contains 14 residues. Germline V gene lookup returns CDR1 DFQATT and CDR2 SNEGSKA (reference sequence). Here the CDR3 reads CSAKGGWDYNEQFF. CDR3 DNA: TGCAGTGCCAAAGGGGGTTGGGACTACAATGAGCAGTTCTTC.

The rearrangement joins TRBV7-8 to TRBJ1-2, with a weak D call TRBD1 (5 bases). Trimming stripped 5 bases from V and 7 bases from J, with 17 bases between. Germline CDR1 and CDR2: SGHVS and FQNEAQ. This CDR3 is 14 amino acids long. The CDR3 nucleotides read TGTGCCAGCAGCCGCCGGGACCCGACGGGTGGCTACACCTTC. Protein product: CASSRRDPTGGYTF.

A few counts support this clonotype. The chain carries TRBV11-3 and TRBJ2-7, with 10 bases identical to TRBD1. From germline, CDR1 is SGHNT and CDR2 YENEEA. This CDR3 spans 14 amino acids. J lost 6 bases, V lost 5 bases, and 7 bases had no gene match. Here the CDR3 reads CASSTGTGVGEQYF. The CDR3 DNA sequence: TGTGCCAGCAGCACCGGGACAGGGGTTGGCGAGCAGTACTTC.

The genes are TRBV5-4 and TRBJ2-7; 7 bases fit TRBD2. Trimming cost V 4 bases and J 3 bases; bases outside gene matches: 10. Germline CDR1 is SGHNT and CDR2 is YYREEE (reference sequence). The CDR3 contains 15 residues. The CDR3, as DNA: TGTGCCAGCAGCCCCGGGACTAACGCATTCTACGAGCAGTACTTC. It codes for CASSPGTNAFYEQYF. The whole variable domain, filled in from reference TRBV5-4 and TRBJ2-7, reads ETGVTQSPTHLIKTRGQQVTLRCSSQSGHNTVSWYQQALGQGPQFIFQYYREEENGRGNFPPRFSGLQFPNYSSELNVNALELDDSALYLCASSPGTNAFYEQYFGPGTRLTVT.

The V call is TRBV5-8, the J call TRBJ1-1, with D uncertain. V lost 5 bases to trimming and J lost 3 bases, with 14 bases between them. The V gene's germline CDR1 is SGHTS and CDR2 YDEGEE. The CDR3 covers 14 residues. In DNA form, the CDR3 reads TGTGCCAGCAGGATGAGACCCGTCGACACTGAAGCTTTCTTT. It yields the protein CASRMRPVDTEAFF.